This entry lists 16 T cell receptor beta chains sequenced from one sample in a study of blood T cell repertoires in COVID-19. Data came from immunoSEQ multiplex PCR; TCRdb stores just in-frame clones and leaves some out. This table holds roughly 220,000 clones, around 80% found once. What was sequenced was peripheral blood. These receptors were taken from a woman aged 55-69 years who had recovered from COVID-19.

This CDR3 is CASSEMGAGYGYTF. The CDR3 DNA follows: TGTGCCAGCAGTGAAATGGGGGCCGGCTATGGCTACACCTTC. The chain couples TRBV2 to TRBJ1-2, with TRBD1 as a possible D gene (6 bases). This CDR3 spans 14 amino acids. Germline V gene lookup returns CDR1 SNHLY and CDR2 FYNNEI. The germline V and J ends were trimmed by 2 bases and 4 bases, with 11 bases remaining between them.

This clone was seen just once. The V and J genes are TRBV27 and TRBJ2-3, with 10 nucleotides matching TRBD2. Germline loops: CDR1 MNHEY, CDR2 SMNVEV (reference sequence). CDR3 length equals 15 residues. Trimming at V came to 7 bases and at J to 2 bases, leaving 6 bases not matched to a gene. The DNA for the CDR3 is TGTGCCAGCAAGCCTCTAGCGGGGGACACAGATACGCAGTATTTT. Residues: CASKPLAGDTDTQYF.

This chain connects TRBV3-1 (or the pseudogene TRBV3-2) to TRBJ1-2; D uncertain. This CDR3 comprises 12 residues. Germline-derived CDR1 and CDR2 are LGHDT and YNNKEL (reference sequence). Trimming removed 6 bases at V and 0 bases at J, with 5 bases between. In DNA form, the CDR3 reads TGTGCCAGCAGTGAGTCTAACTATGGCTACACCTTC. This translates into CASSESNYGYTF.

This chain uses TRBV6-5 with TRBJ2-5, with a tentative D call TRBD1 (7 bases). The CDR3 consists of 16 residues. Germline V gene sequence: CDR1 MNHEY, CDR2 SVGAGI. V lost 2 bases to trimming and J lost 2 bases, with 15 bases between them. CDR3 nucleotide sequence: TGTGCCAGCAGTTACCCTGGCCAGGGGGGACAAGAGACCCAGTACTTC. It encodes CASSYPGQGGQETQYF.

J is TRBJ2-3 and V is TRBV5-6, with TRBD2 matching 10 bases. The CDR3 runs to 16 residues. With 3 bases clipped from V and 4 bases from J, the junction kept 8 bases outside the gene matches. Germline loops: CDR1 SGHDT, CDR2 YYEEEE. CDR3 in amino acids: CASSSRAGGAPDTQYF. The CDR3, as DNA: TGTGCCAGCAGCTCCCGAGCGGGGGGGGCGCCAGATACGCAGTATTTT.

The rearrangement links TRBV29-1 to TRBJ2-3, with 11 bases that match TRBD1. The trim removed 6 bases at V and 5 bases at J, leaving 7 bases unmatched. CDR1 and CDR2 from the germline V gene are SQVTM and ANQGSEA. CDR3 length: 14 residues. DNA of the CDR3: TGCAGCGTCGGGACAGGGGGAATTAGAGATACGCAGTATTTT. Residues: CSVGTGGIRDTQYF.

The genes are TRBV3-1 (or the pseudogene TRBV3-2) and TRBJ1-1, with D possibly TRBD1 on 6 matching bases. In germline, CDR1 is LGHDT, CDR2 YNNKEL (reference sequence). Trimming removed 3 bases at V and 8 bases at J, with 16 bases between. The CDR3 has 14 amino acids. DNA for the CDR3: TGTGCCAGCAGCCATTCTGACAGGTCGAAAGAAGCTTTCTTT. It yields the protein CASSHSDRSKEAFF.

The chain uses TRBV7-6 and TRBJ1-2; TRBD1 aligns across 9 bases. Germline trimming cut 5 bases from V and 4 bases from J; bases unmatched to any gene: 8. This CDR3 spans 15 amino acids. Germline-derived CDR1 and CDR2 are SGHVS and FNYEAQ. The CDR3 protein is CASSPGTGLGYGYTF. In DNA form, the CDR3 reads TGTGCCAGCAGCCCGGGGACAGGGTTGGGCTATGGCTACACCTTC.

The rearrangement joins TRBV2 to TRBJ2-5, with D uncertain. The CDR3 runs to 15 residues. CDR1 is SNHLY and CDR2 is FYNNEI in the germline V gene. The V end was cut by 4 bases, the J end by 2 bases, with 14 bases between. CDR3 DNA sequence: TGTGCCAGCAGTGCATTGACTGGAAGACAAGAGACCCAGTACTTC. The encoded protein is CASSALTGRQETQYF.

This rearrangement joins TRBV7-2 to TRBJ2-7, with unresolved D. V shed 2 bases and J shed 5 bases, with 10 bases lying between them. The germline V gene encodes CDR1 SGHTA and CDR2 FQGNSA. This CDR3 region has 13 residues. The CDR3 loop is CASSLTNRDEQYF. CDR3 nucleotides: TGTGCCAGCAGCTTAACAAACAGAGACGAGCAGTACTTC.

This rearrangement joins TRBV2 to TRBJ2-7; 8 bases fit TRBD1. There are 16 residues in the CDR3. Germline CDR1 SNHLY, CDR2 FYNNEI. V gave up 4 bases and J gave up 6 bases; unmatched junction bases: 14. CDR3 coding DNA: TGTGCCAGCAGTGTTTCCAGACAGGGGTTATTCGGCGAGCAGTACTTC. Its translation: CASSVSRQGLFGEQYF.

This chain connects TRBV7-9 to TRBJ1-2, with D maybe TRBD1 (5 bases). The ends were cut back, 1 base at V and 7 bases at J, with 19 bases in the middle. Germline CDR1 reads SEHNR; CDR2 reads FQNEAQ (reference sequence). The CDR3 loop spans 16 amino acids. The CDR3 spells CASSLGGQDLSAGYTF. DNA of the CDR3: TGTGCCAGCAGCTTAGGAGGACAAGATTTGTCTGCTGGCTACACCTTC.

A word on this clone: At the DNA level, this CDR3 is encoded by other sequences in the same sample as well. This chain joins TRBV5-1 and TRBJ1-2; D remains ambiguous. Germline loops: CDR1 SGHRS, CDR2 YFSETQ. This CDR3 spans 12 amino acids. V dropped 0 bases and J dropped 4 bases, with 4 bases sitting between them. The CDR3 region has the DNA TGCGCCAGCAGCTTGGGAGGCTATGGCTACACCTTC. It specifies CASSLGGYGYTF.

This clone appeared a few times. V is TRBV5-1 and J is TRBJ2-7, with D hard to call. V lost 0 bases, J lost 1 base, and 8 bases lay in between. This CDR3 is built from 14 residues. From germline, CDR1 is SGHRS and CDR2 YFSETQ. Here the CDR3 reads CASSLAVSSYEQYF. DNA of the CDR3: TGCGCCAGCAGCTTGGCCGTCAGTTCCTACGAGCAGTACTTC.

The chain uses TRBV3-1 (or the pseudogene TRBV3-2) and TRBJ2-1, with 8 bases identical to TRBD1. This CDR3 is 15 amino acids long. CDR1 and CDR2 from the germline V gene are LGHDT and YNNKEL (reference sequence). With 4 bases clipped from V and 5 bases from J, the junction kept 7 bases outside the gene matches. CDR3 DNA: TGTGCCAGCAGCCGCACCGGGACAGGCCACAATGAGCAGTTCTTC. This translates into CASSRTGTGHNEQFF.

This clone was detected a few times. V usage is TRBV6-2 or TRBV6-3 and J usage is TRBJ2-7; 14 nucleotides match TRBD2. This CDR3 comprises 18 residues. V shed 3 bases and J 4 bases; nucleotides not matched to a gene: 11. Germline V lookup: CDR1 MNHEY, CDR2 SVGEGT. The CDR3 is CASSYSRLAGGPRYEQYF. The CDR3, as DNA: TGTGCCAGCAGTTATTCACGACTAGCGGGGGGGCCTCGGTACGAGCAGTACTTC.